One and the same sample provided the 4 T cell receptor beta chains below, sequenced in a study of T-cell memory formation after mild COVID-19 (dated by TCRdb to the early 2020s). The library relied on 5' RACE. The reads were generated on an Illumina NovaSeq 6000. The public reads were quality trimmed at Q25 with fastp and then assembled into clones with MiXCR by TCRdb, keeping productive beta chains. Rows merge per CDR3 protein into single entries with the most common DNA and genes. This sample holds 70,000 to 100,000 distinct CDR3 sequences; roughly an eighth were observed only once. The ten most abundant clones make up about 29% of the sample. Sequencing was carried out using PBMCs or a T cell subset sorted from them (not recorded which). The receptors here all came from an adult woman who had mild COVID-19 (a few samples of this study predate the infection). The sample titles of this study are shuffled in the database, so cell type and time point are left out; the donor was told from shared clones.

This clonotype has only a few counts. This sequence joins TRBV5-5 and TRBJ2-6; tentative D call: TRBD1 (5 bases). Germline V gene lookup returns CDR1 SGHKS and CDR2 YYEKEE (reference sequence). V gave up 3 bases and J gave up 4 bases, with 14 bases separating them. The CDR3 sequence is 16 residues long. The CDR3 spells CASSSYPGSGANVLTF. The CDR3, as DNA: TGTGCCAGCAGCTCGTACCCAGGGTCCGGGGCCAACGTCCTGACTTTC. Combining the CDR3 with reference TRBV5-5 and TRBJ2-6 gives the whole variable domain DAGVTQSPTHLIKTRGQQVTLRCSPISGHKSVSWYQQVLGQGPQFIFQYYEKEERGRGNFPDRFSARQFPNYSSELNVNALLLGDSALYLCASSSYPGSGANVLTFGAGSRLTVL.

V and J are TRBV29-1 and TRBJ1-2, with TRBD1 identical over 9 bases. The length of the CDR3 is 13 residues. Germline CDR1 SQVTM, CDR2 ANQGSEA. Trimming cost V 6 bases and J 4 bases; bases outside gene matches: 6. Here the CDR3 reads CSVGEQGAYGYTF. The CDR3 bases are TGCAGCGTGGGAGAACAGGGGGCCTATGGCTACACCTTC.

As for this clonotype: One end of the junction fails to match germline, which may point to a read error. The V gene is TRBV6-1, the J gene TRBJ2-3; TRBD2 matches 13 bases. CDR3 length: 15 residues. CDR1 and CDR2 from the germline V gene are MNHNS and SASEGT. CDR3: CGSSSLAGGPDTQYF. CDR3 nucleotide sequence: TGTGGCAGCAGCTCACTAGCGGGGGGGCCAGATACGCAGTATTTT.

This clonotype was observed at least ten times. The gene calls are TRBV4-3 and TRBJ1-5; a possible D gene is TRBD1 (6 bases). Germline CDR1 reads LGHNA; CDR2 reads YSLEER. With 1 base removed from V and 6 bases from J, the gap between germline ends came to 16 bases. The CDR3 consists of 16 residues. CDR3: CASSQVRARGLQPQHF. The DNA of the CDR3 is TGCGCCAGCAGCCAAGTTAGGGCCAGGGGTCTTCAGCCCCAGCATTTT.